This T cell receptor beta chain was profiled in a study of CD8 T cells in ankylosing spondylitis (TCRdb year 2017). As for the study more broadly: The study set out to find disease-linked TCR variants by profiling T cell receptor beta repertoires in ankylosing spondylitis patients and healthy donors. The whole study cohort included 85 to 120 healthy donors and 20 to 30 ankylosing spondylitis patients. Peripheral blood was sampled, and synovial fluid was additionally collected from ankylosing spondylitis patients.

TCRdb records Illumina HiSeq 2500 as the sequencer. TCR beta libraries were prepared by quantitative 5'-RACE with molecular barcodes. Per the original workflow: A new computational method based on a probabilistic model of VDJ rearrangement was used to identify disease-linked TCR variants. The public reads were quality trimmed at Q25 with fastp and then assembled into clones with MiXCR by TCRdb, keeping productive beta chains. Each entry merges the rows of one CDR3 protein and shows their most common DNA and genes. TCRdb's processing, not the study's, gives the V and J calls here. This sample lists 150,000 to 200,000 distinct CDR3 sequences; approximately 10% were detected once. Clones ranked in the top ten supply roughly 29% of the sample. Broad study findings and their caveats: The disease-linked clones showed a CD8+ phenotype and occurred at relatively low frequencies in peripheral blood. A TCR beta motif of fewer than 10 highly homologous amino acid variants appeared characteristic of blood from ankylosing spondylitis patients. The disease-linked clones were reported to be significantly enriched in matched synovial fluid samples from ankylosing spondylitis patients. Some TCR beta motif variants had previously been reported in synovial fluid and blood of reactive arthritis patients, which suggested common disease-initiation mechanisms.

This clonotype was picked up many times. Its antigen is still unknown. Per-nucleotide qualities are absent, and no much larger clonotype sits a single base away. V was cut back by 4 bases and J by 3 bases, leaving a gap of 13 bases between them. Taken from cysteine to phenylalanine, the CDR3 has 14 residues. Only the CDR3 region is kept as DNA, spanning 42 bases read in frame from base 1. CDR1 and CDR2 (SGHRS, YFSETQ) derive from the germline V gene. Sequencing used blood, either unsorted or a sorted T cell fraction (not recorded which). This clonotype originated in a male donor with ankylosing spondylitis or in good health (not recorded which). Rearrangement joined TRBV5-1 to TRBJ1-1; perhaps TRBD1 is the D gene, with 6 bases matching. The bases read TGCGCCAGCAGCGGAGGACAGTGGGACACTGAAGCTTTCTTT. This encodes CASSGGQWDTEAFF.